These 27 T cell receptor beta chains were all obtained from the same sample, sequenced in a study of T-cell memory formation after mild COVID-19. Using its own MiXCR run on the 5' RACE reads, TCRdb lists one record per CDR3 protein. The sample lists 500,000 to 650,000 distinct CDR3 sequences, 20% to 25% occurring once. Sample: PBMCs or a T cell subset sorted from them (not recorded which). Source of these receptors: an adult woman who had mild COVID-19 (a few samples of this study predate the infection). Cell type and time point are not known.

This clonotype was observed a handful of times. V and J are TRBV19 and TRBJ2-5; 8 bases line up with TRBD2. The V gene's germline CDR1 is LNHDA and CDR2 SQIVND (reference sequence). The length of the CDR3 is 14 residues. V was clipped by 7 bases and J by 4 bases; unmatched bases: 8. This CDR3 reads CASTPGGGRETQYF. As DNA, the CDR3 is TGTGCCAGTACCCCCGGCGGGGGGCGAGAGACCCAGTACTTC.

This clonotype was counted only a few times. The CDR3 DNA is TGTGCCAGCAGAGAGACAGGGTTGGAGACCCAGTACTTC. This encodes CASRETGLETQYF. This rearrangement joins TRBV12-3 or TRBV12-4 to TRBJ2-5; 7 positions agree with TRBD1. Trimming at V came to 6 bases and at J to 5 bases, leaving 6 bases not matched to a gene. The CDR3 spans 13 residues.

This clonotype was recorded a few times. J is TRBJ1-1 and V is TRBV7-9; D ambiguous. The CDR3 spans 15 residues. Trimming stripped 5 bases from V and 3 bases from J, with 16 bases between. CDR1 SEHNR and CDR2 FQNEAQ come from the germline V gene (reference sequence). The CDR3 DNA follows: TGTGCCAGCAGCCCTGCGTTAGGACTAGACACTGAAGCTTTCTTT. It translates to CASSPALGLDTEAFF.

V usage is TRBV7-2 and J usage is TRBJ2-7; 7 bases are a match to TRBD1. Per germline, CDR1 SGHTA and CDR2 FQGNSA. The CDR3 is 14 amino acids. J was trimmed by 2 bases and V by 3 bases; bases with no gene match: 4. The CDR3 nucleotides read TGTGCCAGCAGCTTCGGTGGGACAGCCTACGAGCAGTACTTC. Translating gives CASSFGGTAYEQYF.

This clonotype has more than one count but fewer than ten. The genes are TRBV18 and TRBJ1-5; D is undetermined. Trimming cost V 1 base and J 7 bases, with 14 bases left between them. The germline V gene encodes CDR1 KGHSH and CDR2 LQKENI. The CDR3 contains 15 residues. Here the CDR3 reads CASSPRDGSGQPQHF. As DNA, the CDR3 is TGTGCCAGCTCACCACGGGATGGGTCCGGGCAGCCCCAGCATTTT.

This clonotype turned up a few times. The chain couples TRBV2 to TRBJ1-1, with a possible D match to TRBD1 (5 bases). The CDR3 runs 15 residues. CDR1 is SNHLY, CDR2 FYNNEI, per germline. V was cut by 4 bases and J by 1 base, with 13 bases left in between. The CDR3 DNA reads TGTGCCAGCAGTGTAAATGAGGGGCGGAACACTGAAGCTTTCTTT. It yields the protein CASSVNEGRNTEAFF.

CDR3 nucleotide sequence: TGCAGTGCTAGAGGAGTCGGGGGCTTTAAGGACGAGCAGTACTTC. Encoded protein: CSARGVGGFKDEQYF. V gene TRBV20-1 combines with J gene TRBJ2-7; D possibly uses TRBD1 or TRBD2 (6 bases each). This CDR3 is 15 amino acids long. The V end lost 1 base, the J end lost 5 bases, and 18 bases lay between the germline ends. In germline, CDR1 is DFQATT, CDR2 SNEGSKA (reference sequence).

J is TRBJ2-5 and V is TRBV7-2; D not certain. Germline CDR1 is SGHTA and CDR2 is FQGNSA. V lost 3 bases and J lost 3, with 11 bases in between. This CDR3 comprises 14 residues. CDR3: CASSLTQIKETQYF. The DNA for the CDR3 is TGTGCCAGCAGCTTGACCCAGATTAAAGAGACCCAGTACTTC.

Regarding this clonotype: The junction differs from germline at one of its ends, possibly a read error. This chain links TRBV5-1 with TRBJ2-3; D gene uncertain. Germline CDR1 is SGHRS and CDR2 is YFSETQ. This CDR3 comprises 11 residues. The CDR3: CASRVGQAPIF. CDR3 coding DNA: TGCGCCAGCAGAGTAGGGCAGGCCCCAATTTTT.

This clonotype was found a few times. The gene calls are TRBV9 and TRBJ2-4; TRBD2 matches at 9 bases. This CDR3 is built from 15 residues. The J segment lost 0 bases and the V segment lost 4 bases, leaving 2 bases of the junction unmatched. Germline-derived CDR1 and CDR2 are SGDLS and YYNGEE. DNA for the CDR3: TGTGCCAGCAGCACACTAGCGGGAGCCAAAAACATTCAGTACTTC. It translates to CASSTLAGAKNIQYF.

This clonotype was counted between two and nine times. The chain has TRBV10-3 and TRBJ2-3; 7 nucleotides match TRBD2. Losses at the gene ends were 10 bases for V and 2 bases for J; bases not matched to a gene: 15. Germline V gene lookup returns CDR1 ENHRY and CDR2 SYGVKD. The CDR3 has 16 residues. The chain's CDR3 is CATGLVSQGITDTQYF. CDR3 in DNA: TGTGCCACCGGACTAGTCTCGCAAGGAATCACAGATACGCAGTATTTT.

This clonotype has only a few counts. The chain carries TRBV12-3 or TRBV12-4 and TRBJ2-3; 9 nucleotides line up with TRBD2. Trimming cost V 4 bases and J 2 bases; bases outside gene matches: 4. The CDR3 extends over 15 amino acids. CDR3 nucleotide sequence: TGTGCCAGCAGTTGGAGCGGGGGGCCCACAGATACGCAGTATTTT. This translates into CASSWSGGPTDTQYF.

This chain links TRBV24-1 with TRBJ1-1; D is ambiguous. Germline V gives CDR1 KGHDR, CDR2 SFDVKD. There are 14 residues in the CDR3. V shed 6 bases and J shed 0 bases, with 10 bases lying between them. CDR3 nucleotide sequence: TGTGCCACCAGTCAGGATGGAGTGAACACTGAAGCTTTCTTT. This gives the protein CATSQDGVNTEAFF.

The chain recombines TRBV7-3 with TRBJ2-1; possible D gene TRBD2, 6 bases. Germline V gives CDR1 SGHTA, CDR2 FQGTGA. Trimming pared 8 bases from V and 4 bases from J, leaving 18 bases between. The CDR3 is 15 amino acids. CDR3 in amino acids: CASGNRRAGYNEQFF. CDR3 DNA: TGTGCCAGCGGAAACAGACGGGCGGGATACAATGAGCAGTTCTTC.

This clonotype was seen more than once but under ten times. The V gene is TRBV24-1, the J gene TRBJ2-7; TRBD2 is a possible D gene (5 bases). CDR3 length: 16 residues. From germline, CDR1 is KGHDR and CDR2 SFDVKD. Trimming pared 2 bases from V and 6 bases from J, leaving 19 bases between. In nucleotides, the CDR3 is TGTGCCACCAGTGATTCCCGGTCCGGACCAGCGGTCGAGCAGTACTTC. Its translation: CATSDSRSGPAVEQYF.

The chain joins TRBV27 to TRBJ2-7; D remains ambiguous. CDR1 and CDR2 from the germline V gene are MNHEY and SMNVEV (reference sequence). The CDR3 contains 14 residues. V was shortened by 0 bases and J by 3 bases, with 9 bases between the two germline ends. The CDR3 nucleotides are TGTGCCAGCAGTTTATCGGGAATAGTCTACGAGCAGTACTTC. Translation: CASSLSGIVYEQYF.

The chain couples TRBV9 to TRBJ2-5; 9 bases fit TRBD2. V gave up 4 bases and J gave up 3 bases; unmatched junction bases: 7. Per germline, CDR1 SGDLS and CDR2 YYNGEE. The CDR3 totals 15 residues. This CDR3 is CASSTISGGEETQYF. As DNA, the CDR3 is TGTGCCAGCAGCACCATTAGCGGGGGAGAAGAGACCCAGTACTTC.

V is TRBV15 and J is TRBJ2-1; unclear D gene. This CDR3 is 14 amino acids long. V was clipped by 2 bases and J by 10 bases, with 15 bases between them. The germline CDR1 and CDR2 sequences are LNHNV and YYDKDF (reference sequence). The CDR3 spells CATSRYAPVEEQFF. The CDR3 coding sequence is TGTGCCACCAGCAGATACGCCCCCGTGGAAGAGCAGTTCTTC.

This sequence joins TRBV15 and TRBJ2-7; 10 bases align to TRBD1. The J segment lost 5 bases and the V segment lost 3 bases, leaving 16 bases of the junction unmatched. The germline gives CDR1 LNHNV, CDR2 YYDKDF (reference sequence). CDR3 length: 18 residues. The CDR3: CATSRDRGITSHRHEQYF. CDR3 nucleotides: TGTGCCACCAGCAGGGACAGGGGGATAACCTCCCATCGACACGAGCAGTACTTC.

The chain employs TRBV25-1 and TRBJ2-3; 7 positions match TRBD1. Germline V gives CDR1 MGHDK, CDR2 SYGVNS. This CDR3 has 17 residues. Trimming took 1 base from V and 5 from J; bases not matched to a gene: 12. DNA for the CDR3: TGTGCCAGCAGTGAATTTGGAAGGGGGCGCAAAGTAGATACGCAGTATTTT. Protein product: CASSEFGRGRKVDTQYF.

This rearrangement joins TRBV5-1 to TRBJ2-5; 11 nucleotides align to TRBD2. The junction had 4 bases not matched to a gene; V was cut back by 4 bases and J by 2 bases. The CDR3 spans 15 residues. The germline gives CDR1 SGHRS, CDR2 YFSETQ. DNA for the CDR3: TGCGCCAGCAGCGTGGGGACTAGCGGACAAGAGACCCAGTACTTC. Protein product: CASSVGTSGQETQYF.

The sample holds a few counts of this clonotype. The V gene is TRBV19, the J gene TRBJ2-5; D gene unclear. Germline V CDR1 and CDR2: LNHDA, SQIVND (reference sequence). V was clipped by 0 bases and J by 1 base, with 12 bases between them. The CDR3 totals 16 residues. The CDR3 DNA sequence: TGTGCCAGTAGTATAGATCTTTCGGTCGGCCAAGAGACCCAGTACTTC. The encoded protein is CASSIDLSVGQETQYF.

The chain recombines TRBV6-1 with TRBJ1-6; 10 positions match TRBD1. The V and J ends lost 1 base and 10 bases, in that order; junction bases with no gene match: 4. Germline V gene data show CDR1 as MNHNS and CDR2 as SASEGT. This CDR3 contains 15 residues. This CDR3 is CASSEGDRGQSPLHF. For the CDR3, the DNA is TGTGCCAGCAGTGAAGGCGACAGGGGGCAATCACCCCTCCACTTT.

The CDR3 reads CSATQGAGQPQHF. The CDR3 DNA is TGCAGTGCTACACAGGGGGCAGGTCAGCCCCAGCATTTT. The chain joins TRBV20-1 to TRBJ1-5; 9 bases fit TRBD1. V shed 4 bases, J shed 6 bases, and the junction held 4 bases outside the gene matches. Germline V CDR1 and CDR2: DFQATT, SNEGSKA (reference sequence). There are 13 residues in the CDR3.

The gene calls are TRBV5-1 and TRBJ2-7; unclear D gene. The length of the CDR3 is 14 residues. With 6 bases removed from V and 4 bases from J, the gap between germline ends came to 17 bases. Germline-derived CDR1 and CDR2 are SGHRS and YFSETQ. The CDR3 sequence is CASKPFATEYEQYF. DNA for the CDR3: TGCGCCAGCAAGCCTTTCGCCACCGAGTACGAGCAGTACTTC.

The sample holds a few counts of this clonotype. CDR3 in DNA: TGTGCCAGCAGCCCTACGGCAGGGGAAAGCTATGGCTACACCTTC. This encodes CASSPTAGESYGYTF. The chain employs TRBV7-8 and TRBJ1-2, with D perhaps TRBD1 (6 bases). The CDR3 extends over 15 amino acids. Germline lookup yields CDR1 SGHVS and CDR2 FQNEAQ. Trimming shortened V by 5 bases and J by 4 bases, and 17 bases separated the two germline ends.

This sequence joins TRBV3-1 and TRBJ1-2, with a weak D call TRBD1 (5 bases). Germline loops: CDR1 LGHDT, CDR2 YNNKEL (reference sequence). Trimming stripped 0 bases from V and 7 bases from J, with 18 bases between. The CDR3 has 16 amino acids. The CDR3 protein is CASSQEQALKFGGYTF. CDR3 bases: TGTGCCAGCAGCCAAGAACAGGCTCTTAAGTTCGGTGGCTACACCTTC.